This entry features one T cell receptor beta chain sequence. Its matching antigen is unknown. This table comes from immunoSEQ multiplex PCR, and its TCRdb copy is limited to in-frame clones, with some not included. The data contain 30,000 to 40,000 clones, around 85% of them singletons. The CDR3 consists of 15 residues. The germline V gene encodes CDR1 MNHEY and CDR2 SMNVEV (reference sequence). V shed 8 bases, J shed 7 bases, and the junction held 10 bases outside the gene matches. These data are taken from a study of STAT5B mutations in CD4+ large granular lymphocyte leukemia. Study observations and caveats: Patient CD4-sorted repertoires stayed more clonal than healthy ones after leukemic-clone removal. 8/27 top patient clones versus 2/35 control clones were TRBV06-family.

Control samples were healthy donors' buffy coats. This receptor was taken from a human donor in good health. The sequencing input was CD4+ T cells from blood buffy coats. This rearrangement joins TRBV27 to TRBJ2-2; TRBD2 matches 10 bases. CDR3 sequence: CASGISGGAVGELFF. In DNA, the CDR3 is TGTGCCAGCGGTATAAGCGGGGGGGCGGTCGGGGAGCTGTTTTTT.